This TCR beta chain was retrieved from a study of blood T cell repertoires in COVID-19 (TCRdb year 2020). In the study overall: The collaborator samples originated in the United States, Italy and Spain and spanned the acute and convalescent phases of COVID-19. The repertoires were made available in a free public database intended to serve as a resource for research on the immune response to SARS-CoV-2. The material from the prospective study consisted of cDNA or gDNA derived from T cells, B-cell-depleted T cells, or PBMCs. Sample metadata almost always included a de-identified subject ID, COVID-19 status, age in years and sex. Samples were obtained from the ongoing ImmuneRACE study (first 160 participants) and from 1,254 subjects provided by 6 global collaborators. Where available, HLA class I and class II types were taken from metadata supplied by the sample provider and were not determined by assay-based typing. Deeply sampled blood TCRbeta repertoires from subjects exposed to, actively infected with, or recovered from COVID-19 were included in the dataset. Overall results and qualifications from the work: The amount of clinical and demographic metadata varied by source and participant and was provided uncurated.

Worth noting for this clone: Its antigen is unknown. No per-base quality is available; no much larger clone lies one base away.

For CDR1 and CDR2, the germline V gene lists MNHNS and SASEGT. The CDR3 numbers 14 residues from cysteine through phenylalanine. Kept here is only the CDR3 DNA, which spans 42 bases and is read in frame from base 1. Cut back by 3 bases and 12 bases, the V and J ends lie 21 bases apart. The collaborating institutions used their own protocols to collect whole blood in K2EDTA tubes. For TCRbeta analysis, collaborators shipped samples in one of three forms: frozen whole blood, isolated PBMCs, or DNA extracted from either of those sample types. TCRbeta CDR3 regions were amplified from genomic DNA by means of the immunoSEQ Assay, a bias-controlled multiplex PCR. The study's processing was this. Within the assay, amplification of reference gene primers was used to estimate how many nucleated cells each sample contained. To quantify the absolute abundance of each unique TCRbeta CDR3 rearrangement, sequence reads were collapsed and filtered. For each sample, productive Simpson clonality was calculated by taking the square root of Simpson's diversity index across productive rearrangements. Drawn from immuneACCESS, this table holds only the in-frame rearrangements with V and J called that TCRdb kept. Clones are partly lost; checked studies trace under half to an unresolved V gene and leave the rest unexplained. Clonal size and the V and J genes are those of that table, whereas D and trimming came from the DNA. The sample profile shows about 250,000 clones; roughly 84% of them were found once. The ten largest make up about 27% of the sample.

Sequences were obtained from peripheral blood. The chain is made from TRBV6-1 and TRBJ2-7; TRBD1 could be the D gene, as 6 bases match. This receptor was taken from a man between 35 and 55 years old with acute or convalescent COVID-19. The CDR3 protein is CASSEGAPILVPYF. At the DNA level, the sequence is TGTGCCAGCAGTGAGGGGGCCCCGATACTAGTGCCGTACTTC.